This T cell receptor (beta chain) was sequenced in a study of T cell repertoires in aging, cancer and after chemotherapy. TCR beta rearrangements were amplified from peripheral blood genomic DNA. This CDR3 contains 15 residues. Rearranged V-D-J TRB sequences were amplified with a mixed TRB-A/B primer pool. MiXCR, applied by TCRdb to the multiplex PCR reads, yields one record per CDR3 protein. Of approximately 10,000 distinct CDR3 sequences listed, about 40% were seen once; the top ten hold under 2%. Note on this clonotype: Compared with germline, one end of the junction differs, possibly owing to a read error.

The source material was blood. V gene TRBV12-3 or TRBV12-4 combines with J gene TRBJ1-3, with D hard to call. The TCR comes from a human donor in good health. CDR3 residues: CASSFSGSPGNTINF. The DNA for the CDR3 is TGTGCCAGCAGTTTCAGCGGAAGCCCTGGAAACACCATAAATTTT.